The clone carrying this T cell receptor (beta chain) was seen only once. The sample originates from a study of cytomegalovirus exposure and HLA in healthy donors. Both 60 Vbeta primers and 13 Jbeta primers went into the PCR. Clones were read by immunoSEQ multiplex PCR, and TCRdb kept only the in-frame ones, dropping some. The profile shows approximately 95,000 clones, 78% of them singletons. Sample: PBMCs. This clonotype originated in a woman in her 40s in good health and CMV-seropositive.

The CDR3 DNA reads TGTGCCTGGAGTAGGGGCCCGAACACTGAAGCTTTCTTT. Translated, it gives CAWSRGPNTEAFF. V usage is TRBV30 and J usage is TRBJ1-1; D may be TRBD1 (5 bases). CDR1 GTSNPN and CDR2 SVGIG come from the germline V gene (reference sequence). The V and J ends lost 2 bases and 1 base respectively, with 8 bases between them. This CDR3 spans 13 amino acids.